Detailed here is one TCR beta chain. Its specificity is unknown. The germline V gene has CDR1 MDHEN and CDR2 SYDVKM. After removal of 7 bases from V and 5 bases from J, the junction contained 11 bases not matched to a gene. This CDR3 has 15 amino acids. These data come from a study of shared clonotypes between healthy human individuals. Study background: Researchers assigned three CD4 naive, three CD4 memory, two CD8 naive and one CD8 memory plate to each donor.

A CD45RA-negative memory subset and a CD45RA+ naive subset were separated from the CD4+ cells. Assay used: immunoSEQ multiplex PCR; TCRdb lists only in-frame clones, some missing. The repertoire holds over a million clones, with about 84% as singletons. Study-wide findings and caveats: Generation probabilities of non-shared clonotypes were lower (relative to those shared by all four donors).

What was sequenced was memory CD4+ T cells from PBMCs. As for subset: CD45RA-negative fraction. The clonotype originates from a man aged 18 to 29 in good health. Some clones in this sample may be carry-over from other donors' samples. The gene calls are TRBV28 and TRBJ1-1; 9 nucleotides match TRBD1. CDR3 DNA sequence: TGTGCCAGCATCGGCGTACAGGGGGCGGGGACTGAAGCTTTCTTT. Residues: CASIGVQGAGTEAFF.